The clone carrying this T cell receptor (beta chain) was found many times. Its antigen is unidentified. These data belong to a study of neurological immune-mediated disorders. Study findings and constraints: Multiple sclerosis patients had less TCR clonal expansion than even healthy controls, unlike HTLV-1-associated myelopathy. The absence of shared CDR3 amino acid sequences among expanded clones across subjects suggests private repertoires in all groups. Clinical and MRI features did not associate with the cluster found in multiple sclerosis patients.

The authors produced cDNA by 5'RACE using 10-nucleotide random UMIs. Each CDR3 protein is one row after TCRdb ran MiXCR on the 5' RACE reads. The sample records tens of thousands of distinct CDR3 sequences, less than 2.5% being singletons. The CDR3 spans 15 residues. Looked up from germline, CDR1 is SGHTA and CDR2 is FQGNSA. J was trimmed by 6 bases and V by 1 base; bases with no gene match: 4. The chain employs TRBV7-2 and TRBJ2-1; 9 positions match TRBD2. The sequence was collected from a man aged 50 to 60 with multiple sclerosis. Sequencing input: PBMCs. CDR3 DNA sequence: TGTGCCAGCAGCTTAGTGGCGGGGGGGCCCAATGAGCAGTTCTTC. It encodes CASSLVAGGPNEQFF.